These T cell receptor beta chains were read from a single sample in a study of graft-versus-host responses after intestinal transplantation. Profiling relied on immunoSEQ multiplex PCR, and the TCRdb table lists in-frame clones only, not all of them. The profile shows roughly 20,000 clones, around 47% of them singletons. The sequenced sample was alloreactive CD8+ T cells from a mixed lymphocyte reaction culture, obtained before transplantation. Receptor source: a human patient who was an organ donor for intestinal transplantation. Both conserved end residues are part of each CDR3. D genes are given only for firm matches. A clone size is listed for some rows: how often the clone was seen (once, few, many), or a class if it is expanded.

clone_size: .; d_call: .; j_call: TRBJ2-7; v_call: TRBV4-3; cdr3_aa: CASSHQSLVTSYEQYF; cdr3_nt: TGCGCCAGCAGCCACCAGTCACTAGTTACCTCCTACGAGCAGTACTTC
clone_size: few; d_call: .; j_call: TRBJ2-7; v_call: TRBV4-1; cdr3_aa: CASSLPLQGHEQYF; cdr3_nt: TGTGCCAGCAGCCTACCTCTACAGGGCCACGAGCAGTACTTC
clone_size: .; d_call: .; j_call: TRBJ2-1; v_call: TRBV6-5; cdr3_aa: CASSYWAGFNEQFF; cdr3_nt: TGTGCCAGCAGTTATTGGGCAGGTTTCAATGAGCAGTTCTTC
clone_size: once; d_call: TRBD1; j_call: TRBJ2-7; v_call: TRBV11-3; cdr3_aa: CASSLDRYEQYF; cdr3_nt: TGTGCCAGCAGCTTGGACAGGTACGAGCAGTACTTC
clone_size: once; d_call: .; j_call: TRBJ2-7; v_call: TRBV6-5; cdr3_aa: CASSFRQVAEQYF; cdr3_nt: TGTGCCAGCAGTTTCAGACAGGTAGCCGAGCAGTACTTC
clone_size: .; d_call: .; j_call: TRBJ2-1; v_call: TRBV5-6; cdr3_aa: CASSLADPTYNEQFF; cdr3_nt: TGTGCCAGCAGCTTGGCAGATCCTACCTACAATGAGCAGTTCTTC
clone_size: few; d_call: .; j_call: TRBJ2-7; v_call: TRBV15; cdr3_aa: CATSKGNYEQYF; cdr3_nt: TGTGCCACCAGCAAGGGCAACTACGAGCAGTACTTC
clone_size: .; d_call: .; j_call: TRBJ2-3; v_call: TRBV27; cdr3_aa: CASSLSPRADTQYF; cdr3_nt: TGTGCCAGCAGTTTATCACCACGAGCAGATACGCAGTATTTT
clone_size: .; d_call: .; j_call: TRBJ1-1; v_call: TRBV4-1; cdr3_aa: CASSQVFHRNRTEAFF; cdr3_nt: TGCGCCAGCAGCCAAGTATTCCACAGGAATAGGACTGAAGCTTTCTTT
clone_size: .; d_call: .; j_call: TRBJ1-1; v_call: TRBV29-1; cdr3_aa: CSVWGAVPSTNTEAFF; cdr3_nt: TGCAGCGTCTGGGGGGCGGTCCCGTCCACGAACACTGAAGCTTTCTTT
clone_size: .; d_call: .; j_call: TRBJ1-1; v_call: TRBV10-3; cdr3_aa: CAIIGGEGTEAFF; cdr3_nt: TGTGCCATCATTGGAGGGGAGGGCACTGAAGCTTTCTTT
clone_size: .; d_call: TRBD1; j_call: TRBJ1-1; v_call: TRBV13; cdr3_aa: CASSYTRTGNTEAFF; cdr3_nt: TGTGCCAGCAGCTACACCAGGACAGGGAACACTGAAGCTTTCTTT
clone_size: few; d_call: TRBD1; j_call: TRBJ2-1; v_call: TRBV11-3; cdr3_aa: CASSSGQGASYNEQFF; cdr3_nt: TGTGCCAGCAGCTCGGGACAGGGGGCTTCCTACAATGAGCAGTTCTTC
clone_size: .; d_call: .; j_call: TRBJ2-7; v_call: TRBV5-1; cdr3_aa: CASSFYGPRYEQYF; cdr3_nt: TGCGCCAGCAGCTTTTACGGCCCGCGGTACGAGCAGTACTTC
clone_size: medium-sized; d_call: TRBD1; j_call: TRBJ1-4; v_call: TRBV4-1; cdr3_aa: CASSLGQGDRKLFF; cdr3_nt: TGCGCCAGCAGCCTGGGACAGGGGGATCGTAAACTGTTTTTT
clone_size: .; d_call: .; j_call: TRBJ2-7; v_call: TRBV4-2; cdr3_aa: CASSQDWDAEQYF; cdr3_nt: TGTGCCAGCAGCCAAGATTGGGACGCCGAGCAGTACTTC
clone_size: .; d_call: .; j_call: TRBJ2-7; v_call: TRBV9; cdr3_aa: CASSRGDLIHEQYF; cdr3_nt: TGTGCCAGCAGCCGAGGGGACTTGATTCACGAGCAGTACTTC
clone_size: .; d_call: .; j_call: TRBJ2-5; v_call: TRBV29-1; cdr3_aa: CSAPVETYQETQYF; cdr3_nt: TGCAGCGCGCCAGTAGAGACCTACCAAGAGACCCAGTACTTC
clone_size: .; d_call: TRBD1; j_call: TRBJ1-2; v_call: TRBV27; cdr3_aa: CASSLTGGNYGYTF; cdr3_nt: TGTGCCAGCAGTTTGACAGGGGGTAACTATGGCTACACCTTC
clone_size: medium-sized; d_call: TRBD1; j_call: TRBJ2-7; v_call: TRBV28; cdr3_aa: CASSSITGATTYEQYF; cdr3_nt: TGTGCCAGCAGTTCAATCACAGGGGCCACAACCTACGAGCAGTACTTC
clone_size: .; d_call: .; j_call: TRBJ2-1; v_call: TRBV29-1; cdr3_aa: CSGTTDYNEQFF; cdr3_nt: TGCAGCGGAACGACAGACTACAATGAGCAGTTCTTC
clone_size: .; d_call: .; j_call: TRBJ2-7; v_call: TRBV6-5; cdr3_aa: CASSYLYEQYF; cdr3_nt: TGTGCCAGCAGTTATCTCTACGAGCAGTACTTC
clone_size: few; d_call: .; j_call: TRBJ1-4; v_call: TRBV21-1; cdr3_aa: CASPKGSELFF; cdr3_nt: TGTGCCAGCCCTAAGGGATCAGAACTGTTTTTT
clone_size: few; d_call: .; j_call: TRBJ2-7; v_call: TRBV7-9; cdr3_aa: CASSFLSSPPSEQYF; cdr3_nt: TGTGCCAGCAGCTTCCTTTCGTCTCCCCCCTCCGAGCAGTACTTC
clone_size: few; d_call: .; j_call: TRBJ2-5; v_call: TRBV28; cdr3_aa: CASSWMETQYF; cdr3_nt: TGTGCCAGCAGTTGGATGGAGACCCAGTACTTC
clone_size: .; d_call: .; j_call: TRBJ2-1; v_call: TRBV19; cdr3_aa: CASSTTPSPYNEQFF; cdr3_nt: TGTGCCAGTAGTACAACCCCCTCCCCTTACAATGAGCAGTTCTTC
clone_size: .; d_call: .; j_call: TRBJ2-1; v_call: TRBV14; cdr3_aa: CASSWPGHLSSYNEQFF; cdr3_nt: TGTGCCAGCTCCTGGCCGGGACATCTTTCTTCCTACAATGAGCAGTTCTTC
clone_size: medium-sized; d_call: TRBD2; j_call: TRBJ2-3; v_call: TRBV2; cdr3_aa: CASWASGSTDTQYF; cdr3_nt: TGTGCCAGCTGGGCTAGCGGGAGCACAGATACGCAGTATTTT
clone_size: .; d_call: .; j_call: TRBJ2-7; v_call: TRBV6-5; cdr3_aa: CASSYDRYYEQYF; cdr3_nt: TGTGCCAGCAGTTATGACAGGTACTACGAGCAGTACTTC
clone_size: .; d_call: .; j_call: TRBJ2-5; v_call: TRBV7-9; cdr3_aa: CASSLLGFSEKRTGETQYF; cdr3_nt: TGTGCCAGCAGCTTACTGGGTTTCTCCGAGAAAAGGACTGGAGAGACCCAGTACTTC
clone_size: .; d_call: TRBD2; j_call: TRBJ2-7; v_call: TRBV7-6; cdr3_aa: CASSPGDGTSGSAYEQYF; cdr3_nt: TGTGCCAGCAGCCCAGGGGACGGGACTAGCGGGAGTGCCTACGAGCAGTACTTC
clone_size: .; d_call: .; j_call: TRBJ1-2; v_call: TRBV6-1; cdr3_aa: CASIFRGSNYGYTF; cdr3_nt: TGTGCCAGCATTTTCAGGGGCTCTAACTATGGCTACACCTTC
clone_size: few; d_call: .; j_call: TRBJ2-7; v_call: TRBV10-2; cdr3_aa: CASSESSYEQYF; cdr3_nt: TGCGCCAGCAGTGAGAGCTCCTACGAGCAGTACTTC
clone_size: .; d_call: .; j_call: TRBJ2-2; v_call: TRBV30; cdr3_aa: CAWSVEGWTGELFF; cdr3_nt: TGTGCCTGGAGTGTGGAGGGCTGGACCGGGGAGCTGTTTTTT
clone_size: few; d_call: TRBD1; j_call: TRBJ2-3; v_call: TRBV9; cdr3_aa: CASSVGQGAGDTQYF; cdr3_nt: TGTGCCAGCAGCGTAGGACAGGGGGCTGGAGATACGCAGTATTTT
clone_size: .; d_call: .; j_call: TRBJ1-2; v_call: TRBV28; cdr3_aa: CASSLSRDYGYTF; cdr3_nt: TGTGCCAGCAGTTTGTCGAGAGACTATGGCTACACCTTC
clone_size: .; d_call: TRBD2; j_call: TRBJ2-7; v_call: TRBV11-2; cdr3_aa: CASSPRRGKQYF; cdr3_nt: TGTGCCAGCAGCCCACGGCGGGGGAAGCAGTACTTC
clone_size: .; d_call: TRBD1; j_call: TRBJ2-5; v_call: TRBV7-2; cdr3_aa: CASSLVATGEETQYF; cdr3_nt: TGTGCCAGCAGCTTAGTAGCGACAGGGGAAGAGACCCAGTACTTC
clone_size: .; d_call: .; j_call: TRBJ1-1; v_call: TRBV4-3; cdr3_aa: CASSQEFYGGNTEAFF; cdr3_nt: TGCGCCAGCAGCCAAGAATTCTATGGGGGAAACACTGAAGCTTTCTTT
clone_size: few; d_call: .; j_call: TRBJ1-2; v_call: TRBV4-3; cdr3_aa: CASSQGSAYGYTF; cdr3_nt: TGCGCCAGCAGCCAAGGGTCAGCTTATGGCTACACCTTC
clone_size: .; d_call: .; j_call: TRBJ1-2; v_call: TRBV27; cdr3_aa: CASTNGLSGYTF; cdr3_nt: TGTGCCAGCACTAACGGTCTTTCAGGCTACACCTTC
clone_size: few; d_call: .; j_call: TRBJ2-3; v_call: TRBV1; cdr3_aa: CTSSQDWPTDTQYF; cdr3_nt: TGCACCAGCAGCCAAGACTGGCCCACAGATACGCAGTATTTT
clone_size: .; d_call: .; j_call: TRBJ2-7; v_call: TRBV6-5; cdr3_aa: CASSLEGAYEQYF; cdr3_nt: TGTGCCAGCAGTTTAGAGGGAGCCTACGAGCAGTACTTC
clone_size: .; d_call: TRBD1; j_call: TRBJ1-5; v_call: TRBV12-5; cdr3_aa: CASGIGTVLNQPQHF; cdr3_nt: TGTGCTAGTGGTATAGGGACAGTGCTCAATCAGCCCCAGCATTTT
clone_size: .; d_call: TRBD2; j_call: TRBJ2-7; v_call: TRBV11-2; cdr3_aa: CASSPTSGRAYEQYF; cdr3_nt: TGTGCCAGCAGCCCGACTAGCGGGAGGGCCTACGAGCAGTACTTC
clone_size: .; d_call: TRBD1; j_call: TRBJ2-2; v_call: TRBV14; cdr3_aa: CASSQTGALRGELFF; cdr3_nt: TGTGCCAGCAGCCAGACAGGGGCTCTGCGCGGGGAGCTGTTTTTT